The entry below gives a single T cell receptor (beta chain) sequence along with its context. Its antigen is as yet unknown. The record originates from a study of molecular identifiers for immune sequencing clone quantification. General study results and limits: Effector cells kept over 97% of their molecules in clones above 20 RNA copies, while naive cells kept under 1% there.

The CDR3 spans 19 residues. Germline assignment: CDR1 MNHEY and CDR2 SMNVEV (reference sequence). Trimming at V came to 2 bases and at J to 3 bases, leaving 16 bases not matched to a gene. Methods described previously, with TCR primers listed, were used for bulk TCR libraries. TCRdb fed the PCR reads into MiXCR, producing one record per CDR3 protein. Among approximately 500,000 distinct CDR3 sequences listed, 20% to 25% were seen once. The sequenced material came from naive CD8+ T cells from blood, with Jurkat cell RNA spiked in. As to subset: FACS-sorted CD8+CD4-CCR7+CD45RA+ naive T cells. The V and J genes are TRBV27 and TRBJ2-3, with 8 bases that match TRBD1. The TCR originated in a human donor in good health. Some libraries in this study had Jurkat cell RNA spiked in. CDR3 in DNA: TGTGCCAGCAGTTTAGTTGCGGAGGAACGGACAGGGTGGACAGATACGCAGTATTTT. Translation: CASSLVAEERTGWTDTQYF.